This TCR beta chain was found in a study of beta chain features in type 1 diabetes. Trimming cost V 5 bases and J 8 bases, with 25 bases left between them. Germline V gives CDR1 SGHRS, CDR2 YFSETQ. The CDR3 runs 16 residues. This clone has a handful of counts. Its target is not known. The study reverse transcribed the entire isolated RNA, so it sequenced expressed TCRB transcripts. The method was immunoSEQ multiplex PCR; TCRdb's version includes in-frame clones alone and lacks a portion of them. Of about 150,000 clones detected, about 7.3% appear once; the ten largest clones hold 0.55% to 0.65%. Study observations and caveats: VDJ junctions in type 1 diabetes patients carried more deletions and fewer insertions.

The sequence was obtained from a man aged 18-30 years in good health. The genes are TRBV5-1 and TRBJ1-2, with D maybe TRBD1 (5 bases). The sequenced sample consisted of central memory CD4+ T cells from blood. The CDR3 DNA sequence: TGCGCCAGCAGACCCAATCCCGGATCAGGGAATGACGGCTACACCTTC. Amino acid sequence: CASRPNPGSGNDGYTF.